The source of this T cell receptor beta chain is a study of blood T cells in healthy people across ages. Study-wide context: For every two T cells, template switching captured about one barcoded beta molecule.

As to this clonotype: The antigen remains unidentified.

A second roughly 6 to 12 cycle PCR used barcoded and J-beta primers. One entry per CDR3 protein results from TCRdb running MiXCR on the 5' RACE reads. This sample carries around 750,000 distinct CDR3 sequences, roughly 53% of them seen once, and the ten largest clones take under 50%. Donors gave around 10 milliliters of peripheral blood apiece. Each sample gave at least 6.5 million isolated PBMCs. Overall study findings and caveats: Observed TCR beta diversity per million T cells went down as age went up. This fall followed a roughly linear course with age.

This TCR derives from a man older than 75 in good health. Sequencing was carried out using blood.

CDR3 region: CSAREAGLALGEQFF. The CDR3 DNA reads as TGCAGTGCTAGAGAGGCCGGACTAGCACTTGGGGAGCAGTTCTTC. The rearrangement joins TRBV20-1 to TRBJ2-1; 8 nucleotides line up with TRBD2. Germline values: CDR1 DFQATT, CDR2 SNEGSKA (reference sequence). The CDR3 covers 15 residues. V shed 0 bases, J shed 10 bases, and the junction held 11 bases outside the gene matches.